This T cell receptor beta chain was sequenced during a study of regulatory and conventional T cells in RAG deficiency. Study results and caveats: Shannon entropy fell and Simpson indices rose in RAG-deficient patients. Treg unique TCR beta sequences were about 92-fold fewer in Omenn syndrome and CID/AS patients than controls.

TCRdb's copy holds only in-frame clones and misses some; the assay was immunoSEQ multiplex PCR. Counted here are more than 30,000 clones, around 89% occurring once; the ten biggest clones make up about 5%. With respect to this clone: The target antigen is unknown.

V dropped 4 bases and J dropped 4 bases, with 16 bases sitting between them. The CDR3 runs 15 residues. Germline lookup yields CDR1 MGHRA and CDR2 YSYEKL. The sample also formed part of further work on regulatory T cells. Per that study: The PCR used 52 TRBV and 13 TRBJ primers. Regulatory T cells showed the strongest V-J pair restriction and V/J gene skewing among patient repertoires.

The sequencing input was CD8+ T cells sorted from blood. This TCR was recovered from a human donor in good health. This chain uses TRBV4-1 with TRBJ1-1; D is uncertain. CDR3 in DNA: TGCGCCAGCAGCCCTAGGTCGGCAGGCCCCACTGAAGCTTTCTTT. It translates to CASSPRSAGPTEAFF.